A single T cell receptor (beta chain) is shown here with its context. Assay: immunoSEQ multiplex PCR; the TCRdb copy retains only in-frame clones and omits some. Of about 150,000 clones listed, more than 75% are singletons. The data belong to a study of T cell responses to AZD1222 COVID-19 vaccine. In germline, CDR1 is MGHRA, CDR2 YSYEKL. The J segment lost 0 bases and the V segment lost 3 bases, leaving 2 bases of the junction unmatched. The CDR3 consists of 18 residues. The chain carries TRBV4-1 and TRBJ2-4; TRBD2 agrees at 16 bases. Sample: peripheral blood, taken 28 days after the second AZD1222 dose. This TCR derives from an adult who received the AZD1222 COVID-19 vaccine. The CDR3 loop is CASSQGLAGGLAKNIQYF. The DNA of the CDR3 is TGCGCCAGCAGCCAGGGACTAGCGGGAGGGTTAGCCAAAAACATTCAGTACTTC.